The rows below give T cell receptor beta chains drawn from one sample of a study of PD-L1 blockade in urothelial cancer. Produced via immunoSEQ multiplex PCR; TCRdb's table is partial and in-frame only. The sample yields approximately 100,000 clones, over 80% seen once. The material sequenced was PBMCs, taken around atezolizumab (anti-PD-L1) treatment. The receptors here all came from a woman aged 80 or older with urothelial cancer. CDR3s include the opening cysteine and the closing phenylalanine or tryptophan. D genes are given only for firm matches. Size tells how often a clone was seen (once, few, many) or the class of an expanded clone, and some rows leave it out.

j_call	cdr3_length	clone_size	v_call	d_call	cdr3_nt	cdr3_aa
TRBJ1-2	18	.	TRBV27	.	TGTGCCAGCAGTTGGGCAAGGGGGAACATAGGAAGGCCCTATGGCTACACCTTC	CASSWARGNIGRPYGYTF
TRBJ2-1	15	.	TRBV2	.	TGTGCCAGCAGTGGATCATCTACCTCAGGCAATGAGCAGTTCTTC	CASSGSSTSGNEQFF
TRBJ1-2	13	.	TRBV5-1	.	TGCGCCAGCAGCTTGGATCTCGTCTATGGCTACACCTTC	CASSLDLVYGYTF
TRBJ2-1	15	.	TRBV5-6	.	TGTGCCAGCAGAATGAGGGAGGGGGGGAACAATGAGCAGTTCTTC	CASRMREGGNNEQFF
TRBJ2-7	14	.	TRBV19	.	TGTGCCAGTAGTAAGGAGACAGACGCTCACGAGCAGTACTTC	CASSKETDAHEQYF
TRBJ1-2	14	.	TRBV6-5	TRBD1	TGTGCCAGCAGTCGACAGGGGGCTAACTATGGCTACACCTTC	CASSRQGANYGYTF
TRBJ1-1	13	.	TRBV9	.	TGTGCCAGCAGCGTAGACAGGAACACTGAAGCTTTCTTT	CASSVDRNTEAFF
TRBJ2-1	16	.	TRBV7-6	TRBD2	TGTGCCAGCAGCCCCCAGGGGCGGGAGGGGATGTATGAGCAGTTCTTC	CASSPQGREGMYEQFF
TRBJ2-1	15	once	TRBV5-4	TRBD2	TGTGCCAGCAGGAGGGCTGGGACTAGCGAAAATGAGCAGTTCTTC	CASRRAGTSENEQFF
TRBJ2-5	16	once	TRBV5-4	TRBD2	TGTGCCAGCAGCTCGAAACCTAGCGGAAACCAAGAGACCCAGTACTTC	CASSSKPSGNQETQYF
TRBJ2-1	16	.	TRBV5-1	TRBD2	TGCGCCAGCAGCTTGGTAGCGGGGCTCGGGGACAATGAGCAGTTCTTC	CASSLVAGLGDNEQFF
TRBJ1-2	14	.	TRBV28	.	TGTGCCAGCAGTTTCGGTGCGGAGGACTATGGCTACACCTTC	CASSFGAEDYGYTF
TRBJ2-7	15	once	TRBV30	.	TGTGCCTGGAGTGTAGGGGCCCTGATTCAATACGAGCAGTACTTC	CAWSVGALIQYEQYF
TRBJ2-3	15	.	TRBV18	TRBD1	TGTGCCAGCTCACCACAGGGGGCACGCACAGATACGCAGTATTTT	CASSPQGARTDTQYF
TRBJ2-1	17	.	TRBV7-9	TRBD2	TGTGCCAGCAGCCGGACTAGCGGGAGGGCCAATATTGGTGAGCAGTTCTTC	CASSRTSGRANIGEQFF
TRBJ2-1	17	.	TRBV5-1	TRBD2	TGCGCCAGCAGCTCGGAACCGGGACTAGCGGTTTACAATGAGCAGTTCTTC	CASSSEPGLAVYNEQFF
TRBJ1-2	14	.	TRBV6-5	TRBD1	TGTGCCAGCAGTCCCCTTGGACAGGGAGACGGCTACACCTTC	CASSPLGQGDGYTF
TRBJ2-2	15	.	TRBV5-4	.	TGTGCCAGCAGCAACAAGGCAGGGTTCACCGGGGAGCTGTTTTTT	CASSNKAGFTGELFF
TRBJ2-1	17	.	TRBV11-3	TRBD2	TGTGCCAGCAGCTTAGATCGGGGACTAGCGGGAGGGAATGAGCAGTTCTTC	CASSLDRGLAGGNEQFF
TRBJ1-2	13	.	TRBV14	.	TGTGCCAGCAGCCCTACACTAAACTATGGCTACACCTTC	CASSPTLNYGYTF
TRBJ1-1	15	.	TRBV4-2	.	TGTGCCAGCAGCCAAGTTCTAGGGGTGAACACTGAAGCTTTCTTT	CASSQVLGVNTEAFF
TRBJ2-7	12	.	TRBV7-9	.	TGTGCCAGCAGCCCGTCCTCCTACGAGCAGTACTTC	CASSPSSYEQYF
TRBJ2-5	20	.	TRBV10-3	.	TGTGCCATCAGTGAGTCGAATAATGGAGGGAGCATGTACTCATCAGAGACCCAGTACTTC	CAISESNNGGSMYSSETQYF
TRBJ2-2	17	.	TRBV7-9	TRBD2	TGTGCCAGCAGCTTAACTGCGGGAGGGCCGCGCACCGGGGAGCTGTTTTTT	CASSLTAGGPRTGELFF
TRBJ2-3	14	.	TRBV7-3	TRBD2	TGTGCCAGCAGCTCCCTAGCGGGACAAGATACGCAGTATTTT	CASSSLAGQDTQYF
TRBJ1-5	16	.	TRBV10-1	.	TGCGCCAGCAGTGTCAGGGGATTTTATAGCAATCAGCCCCAGCATTTT	CASSVRGFYSNQPQHF
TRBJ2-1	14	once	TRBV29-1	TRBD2	TGCAGCGTTGAGGGCGGGAGATGGTTCAATGAGCAGTTCTTC	CSVEGGRWFNEQFF
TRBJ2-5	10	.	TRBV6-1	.	TGTGCCACCCGGTCGGAGACCCAGTACTTC	CATRSETQYF
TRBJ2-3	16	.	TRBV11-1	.	TGTGCCAGCAGCTTAGACCGGGGAGCCCCCACAGATACGCAGTATTTT	CASSLDRGAPTDTQYF
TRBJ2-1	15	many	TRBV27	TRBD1	TGTGCCAGCAGTTTCGACAGGGGGGCCTACAATGAGCAGTTCTTC	CASSFDRGAYNEQFF
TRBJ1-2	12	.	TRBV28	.	TGTGCCAGCAGTTTAACAGGGCGAGGCTACACCTTC	CASSLTGRGYTF
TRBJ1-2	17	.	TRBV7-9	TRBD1	TGTGCCAGCAGCTTAACCGCGTCGAGACAGGGGAGGTGGGGCTACACCTTC	CASSLTASRQGRWGYTF
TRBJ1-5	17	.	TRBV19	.	TGTGCCAGTAGTATAAACGCCGCGGGTGTGAGAGGCCAGCCCCAGCATTTT	CASSINAAGVRGQPQHF
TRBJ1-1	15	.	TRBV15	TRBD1	TGTGCCACCAGCAGAGCCGGGACAGCGAACACTGAAGCTTTCTTT	CATSRAGTANTEAFF
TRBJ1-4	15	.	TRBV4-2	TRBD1	TGTGCCAGCAGCCCCCGTCACAGGGGGGATGAAAAACTGTTTTTT	CASSPRHRGDEKLFF
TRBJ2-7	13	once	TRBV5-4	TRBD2	TGTGCCAGCAGCATAGCGGGCCACTACGAGCAGTACTTC	CASSIAGHYEQYF
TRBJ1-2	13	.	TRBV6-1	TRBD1	TGTGCCAGCAGGGGACAGGCGGCCTATGGCTACACCTTC	CASRGQAAYGYTF
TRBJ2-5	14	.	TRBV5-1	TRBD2	TGCGCCAGCAGCTTTGCTAGCGGGATAGAGACCCAGTACTTC	CASSFASGIETQYF
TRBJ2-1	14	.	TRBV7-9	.	TGTGCCAGCAGGGGGCCGGCTATTGACCCTGAGCAGTTCTTC	CASRGPAIDPEQFF
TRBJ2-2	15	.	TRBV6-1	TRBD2	TGTGCCAGCAGTGCGGCTAGCGGGAACACCGGGGAGCTGTTTTTT	CASSAASGNTGELFF
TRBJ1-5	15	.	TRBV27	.	TGTGCCAGCAGTTCCCGGACAGATAGCAATCAGCCCCAGCATTTT	CASSSRTDSNQPQHF
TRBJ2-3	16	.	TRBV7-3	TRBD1	TGTGCCAGCAGCCCAACGGGACAGGGATACACAGATACGCAGTATTTT	CASSPTGQGYTDTQYF
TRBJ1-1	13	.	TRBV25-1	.	TGTGCCAGCGGACAATCGGGGGGGTCTGAAGCTTTCTTT	CASGQSGGSEAFF
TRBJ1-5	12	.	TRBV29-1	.	TGCAGCGGCAGTATCCCAGGACAGCCCCAGCATTTT	CSGSIPGQPQHF
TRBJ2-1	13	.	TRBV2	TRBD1	TGTGCCAGCAGGGACAGGGGGGGTAATGAGCAGTTCTTC	CASRDRGGNEQFF
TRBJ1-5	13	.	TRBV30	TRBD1	TGTGCCTGGAGTCCAGGGGGAGGTCAGCCCCAGCATTTT	CAWSPGGGQPQHF